These 26 T cell receptor beta chains came from one sample sequenced in a study of TIL therapy for anti-PD-1-resistant metastatic lung cancer. Time point: pre-treatment sample, taken before nivolumab and TIL therapy. Tumor tissue came from excised metastases, mostly pleural nodules or supraclavicular lymph nodes. The libraries were made with immunoSEQ v3. Libraries were prepared by immunoSEQ multiplex PCR; TCRdb keeps only in-frame clonotypes and omits some of them. Here the sample spans about 50,000 clones, approximately 70% being singletons. The specimen was tumor tissue, collected at baseline. These receptors all come from a person between 25 and 80 years old with non-small cell lung cancer.

V and J are TRBV7-8 and TRBJ2-1, with TRBD2 matching 10 bases. The V and J ends lost 7 bases and 1 base, in that order; junction bases with no gene match: 4. This CDR3 region has 15 residues. CDR1 is SGHVS, CDR2 FQNEAQ, per germline. The CDR3, as DNA: TGTGCCAGCACCATACTAGCGGGATCCTACAATGAGCAGTTCTTC. It codes for CASTILAGSYNEQFF.

V usage is TRBV11-2 and J usage is TRBJ1-2, with D perhaps matching TRBD1 (6 bases). The CDR3 totals 15 residues. The germline gives CDR1 SGHAT, CDR2 FQNNGV. V lost 4 bases and J 1 base, leaving 13 bases between the germline ends. CDR3 protein: CASSSDRNLNYGYTF. In nucleotides, the CDR3 is TGTGCCAGCAGCTCCGACAGGAACCTTAACTATGGCTACACCTTC. Using reference TRBV11-2 and TRBJ1-2 for the parts outside the CDR3, the full variable domain is EAGVAQSPRYKIIEKRQSVAFWCNPISGHATLYWYQQILGQGPKLLIQFQNNGVVDDSQLPKDRFSAERLKGVDSTLKIQPAKLEDSAVYLCASSSDRNLNYGYTFGSGTRLTVV.

The rearrangement uses TRBV10-3 and TRBJ1-5; the match to TRBD1 covers 10 bases. This CDR3 is 16 amino acids long. Germline V lookup: CDR1 ENHRY, CDR2 SYGVKD. The V and J ends lost 1 base and 5 bases, in that order; junction bases with no gene match: 5. The CDR3 coding sequence is TGTGCCATCAGTGAGTTGGACAGGGGGGCGGATCAGCCCCAGCATTTT. Translating gives CAISELDRGADQPQHF.

This clone has just a few counts. Relative to the germline gene, one junction end is altered; a read error may explain this. V usage is TRBV7-7 and J usage is TRBJ1-4, with 8 bases fitting TRBD1. The germline gives CDR1 SSHAT, CDR2 FNYEAQ (reference sequence). This CDR3 has 16 residues. CDR3 protein: CASSHRQGRTNEKLFF. CDR3 nucleotide sequence: TGTGCTAGCAGCCACAGACAGGGGCGAACTAATGAAAAACTGTTTTTT.

As for this clone: One junction end disagrees with the germline gene, perhaps due to a read error. This sequence joins TRBV27 and TRBJ1-2; D perhaps matches TRBD1 (6 bases). The CDR3 length is 16 residues. Germline CDR1 reads MNHEY; CDR2 reads SMNVEV (reference sequence). Here the CDR3 reads CASSARQVMAVPPSAF. The CDR3 DNA reads as TGTGCCAGCAGTGCAAGACAGGTTATGGCAGTCCCCCCTTCGGCCTTC.

This chain uses TRBV5-5 with TRBJ1-5; D is possibly TRBD1 (5 bases). V was cut by 4 bases and J by 3 bases, with 11 bases left in between. CDR1 SGHKS and CDR2 YYEKEE come from the germline V gene (reference sequence). The CDR3 spans 14 residues. CDR3 residues: CASSGDGFNQPQHF. In DNA, the CDR3 is TGTGCCAGCAGCGGGGACGGTTTCAATCAGCCCCAGCATTTT.

This clone was observed a few times. This sequence joins TRBV2 and TRBJ1-5; TRBD1 might be the D (5 bases). The CDR3 has 14 amino acids. Germline V gene lookup returns CDR1 SNHLY and CDR2 FYNNEI. Trimming shortened V by 7 bases and J by 2 bases, and 12 bases separated the two germline ends. The CDR3 DNA sequence: TGTGCCAGCAATCCTGGGGGGGGCAATCAGCCCCAGCATTTT. Amino acids: CASNPGGGNQPQHF.

In this sample, this clone turned up a few times. The chain employs TRBV5-1 and TRBJ1-6; D unresolved. V dropped 0 bases and J dropped 4 bases, with 8 bases sitting between them. CDR3 size: 15 residues. CDR1 is SGHRS, CDR2 YFSETQ, per germline. The DNA of the CDR3 is TGCGCCAGCAGCTTGGATCCGAGTTATAATTCACCCCTCCACTTT. Amino acids: CASSLDPSYNSPLHF.

This clone showed up just a few times. The chain is built from TRBV18 and TRBJ2-7, with D perhaps matching TRBD2 (5 bases). The CDR3 totals 16 residues. CDR1 and CDR2 (germline): KGHSH, LQKENI. Deletions cut 3 bases from V and 6 bases from J, with 21 bases between. This CDR3 reads CASSPSQAVGSGEQYF. The DNA for the CDR3 is TGTGCCAGCTCACCCTCCCAAGCGGTCGGGTCGGGCGAGCAGTACTTC.

The chain recombines TRBV1 with TRBJ1-1; TRBD1, as called in the table, went unchecked against the DNA. TRBV1 is described as a pseudogene. There are 16 residues in the CDR3. For the CDR3, the DNA is TGCACCAGCAGCCAAGAGACAGGGTTCATAGGCACTGAAGCTTTCTTT. It yields the protein CTSSQETGFIGTEAFF.

This clone was counted between two and nine times. The V call is TRBV28, the J call TRBJ2-1; 8 positions agree with TRBD2. From germline, CDR1 is MDHEN and CDR2 SYDVKM. Trimming removed 1 base from V and 7 bases from J; junction bases left unmatched: 9. The CDR3 is 16 amino acids. CDR3 sequence reads: CASSLFAGGLENEQFF. In DNA form, the CDR3 reads TGTGCCAGCAGTTTATTTGCGGGGGGCCTCGAGAATGAGCAGTTCTTC.

This clone has just one count. The rearrangement joins TRBV27 to TRBJ1-3; no reliable D call. V shed 0 bases and J shed 4 bases, with 7 bases lying between them. The CDR3 sequence is 14 residues long. Germline assignment: CDR1 MNHEY and CDR2 SMNVEV (reference sequence). CDR3 in amino acids: CASSLSRAGNTIYF. CDR3 DNA: TGTGCCAGCAGTTTATCAAGGGCCGGAAACACCATATATTTT.

Only a few counts were recorded for this clone. The chain's CDR3 is CASSVGGGNTGELFF. In nucleotides, the CDR3 is TGTGCCAGCAGCGTGGGCGGGGGGAACACCGGGGAGCTGTTTTTT. The genes are TRBV9 and TRBJ2-2; 7 positions match TRBD2. Unmatched junction bases numbered 2, after V lost 2 bases and J lost 1 base. The CDR3 is made up of 15 amino acids. The germline gives CDR1 SGDLS, CDR2 YYNGEE.

The table lists this clone with a few counts. This sequence joins TRBV7-9 and TRBJ1-1; D might be TRBD1 (5 bases). The CDR3 is made up of 14 amino acids. Trimming removed 8 bases at V and 4 bases at J, with 17 bases between. Germline CDR1 SEHNR, CDR2 FQNEAQ (reference sequence). CDR3 nucleotide sequence: TGTGCCAGCGGCTCGTCCCAGGGTCGCACTGAAGCTTTCTTT. Its protein is CASGSSQGRTEAFF.

CDR3 DNA: TGCGCCAGCAGCCCAACAGGGGTCTGGGATCAGCCCCAGCATTTT. Translating it yields CASSPTGVWDQPQHF. J is TRBJ1-5 and V is TRBV5-1, with TRBD1 identical over 7 bases. The ends lost 4 bases at V and 5 bases at J; junction bases unmatched: 9. Germline CDR1 reads SGHRS; CDR2 reads YFSETQ. The CDR3 is 15 amino acids.

The genes are TRBV6-1 and TRBJ2-7; 10 bases line up with TRBD2. The length of the CDR3 is 14 residues. The germline CDR1 and CDR2 sequences are MNHNS and SASEGT. The V segment lost 5 bases and the J segment 6 bases; nucleotides outside the gene matches: 7. The CDR3: CASSSSGGAPEQYF. CDR3 DNA sequence: TGTGCCAGCAGTTCGAGCGGGGGGGCACCCGAGCAGTACTTC.

The chain has TRBV18 and TRBJ2-6; 7 nucleotides align to TRBD2. The CDR3 has 18 amino acids. Germline CDR1 KGHSH, CDR2 LQKENI. V lost 3 bases, J lost 4 bases, and 12 bases stayed unmatched. The CDR3 region is CASSPREVRTLGANVLTF. The CDR3 DNA sequence: TGTGCCAGCTCACCCCGGGAGGTCCGGACTCTGGGGGCCAACGTCCTGACTTTC.

V is TRBV6-5 and J is TRBJ1-2; the D is unclear. The V and J ends lost 6 bases and 4 bases respectively, with 18 bases between them. CDR1 and CDR2 from the germline V gene are MNHEY and SVGAGI. There are 15 residues in the CDR3. Here the CDR3 DNA reads TGTGCCAGCAGCAGTGGGCAGGCCCTAGGCTATGGCTACACCTTC. Its translation: CASSSGQALGYGYTF.

J is TRBJ1-2 and V is TRBV9, with D hard to call. In germline, CDR1 is SGDLS, CDR2 YYNGEE. V was shortened by 6 bases and J by 5 bases, with 8 bases between the two germline ends. The CDR3 has 11 residues. CDR3 sequence (DNA): TGTGCCAGCAACGGGAAGTATGGCTACACCTTC. Translating gives CASNGKYGYTF.

This clone was seen only once. The chain joins TRBV6-6 to TRBJ2-7; D possibly corresponds to TRBD2 (5 bases). This CDR3 has 12 residues. Trimming took 7 bases from V and 2 from J, leaving 9 bases between them. Germline CDR1 reads MNHNY; CDR2 reads SVGAGI (reference sequence). The CDR3 protein is CASIGLAYEQYF. CDR3 bases: TGTGCCAGCATTGGACTGGCCTACGAGCAGTACTTC.

The chain joins TRBV27 to TRBJ2-7; no reliable D call. Germline V gives CDR1 MNHEY, CDR2 SMNVEV (reference sequence). Deletions cut 10 bases from V and 0 bases from J, with 16 bases between. This CDR3 comprises 14 residues. In DNA, the CDR3 is TGTGCCACGTCCGCGGCGTTTAGCTCCTACGAGCAGTACTTC. It codes for CATSAAFSSYEQYF.

The chain uses TRBV16 and TRBJ1-2, with D uncertain. This CDR3 has 17 amino acids. Germline V CDR1 and CDR2: KGHSY, FQNENV. The V end was cut by 1 base, the J end by 4 bases, with 19 bases between. The CDR3 DNA follows: TGTGCCAGCAGCCAATGGTCTTTTGACACCTCCCGCTATGGCTACACCTTC. This sequence encodes CASSQWSFDTSRYGYTF.

This clone appeared once. The genes are TRBV6-6 and TRBJ2-5; TRBD1 or TRBD2 may be the D gene (5 bases each). The germline CDR1 and CDR2 sequences are MNHNY and SVGAGI (reference sequence). Trimming left V 2 bases short and J 2 bases short, with 15 bases between. The CDR3 has 16 residues. Here the CDR3 reads CASSYHPQGVQETQYF. CDR3 nucleotides: TGTGCCAGCAGTTACCACCCCCAGGGAGTTCAAGAGACCCAGTACTTC.

The chain has TRBV18 and TRBJ2-2; no reliable D call. Germline V lookup: CDR1 KGHSH, CDR2 LQKENI. This CDR3 region has 15 residues. Trimming took off 1 base at V and 0 bases at J, with 6 bases between the two ends. The CDR3 protein is CASSPRQTNTGELFF. The CDR3 DNA follows: TGTGCCAGCTCACCACGGCAGACGAACACCGGGGAGCTGTTTTTT.

J is TRBJ2-1 and V is TRBV27, with TRBD1 as a possible D gene (6 bases). Trimming cost V 0 bases and J 0 bases, with 18 bases left between them. Per germline, CDR1 MNHEY and CDR2 SMNVEV (reference sequence). This CDR3 contains 19 residues. CDR3 coding DNA: TGTGCCAGCAGTTTATCGCGCTTGGACAGCTCGAGCTCCTACAATGAGCAGTTCTTC. Translation: CASSLSRLDSSSSYNEQFF.

The chain links TRBV11-2 to TRBJ1-2, with 8 bases fitting TRBD1. Per the germline V gene, CDR1 is SGHAT and CDR2 is FQNNGV. Trimming took 4 bases from V and 5 from J; bases not matched to a gene: 6. This CDR3 has 14 residues. The CDR3: CASSSGQGVYGYTF. CDR3 sequence (DNA): TGTGCCAGCAGCTCCGGACAGGGAGTTTATGGCTACACCTTC. Complete variable domain (other parts from reference TRBV11-2 and TRBJ1-2): EAGVAQSPRYKIIEKRQSVAFWCNPISGHATLYWYQQILGQGPKLLIQFQNNGVVDDSQLPKDRFSAERLKGVDSTLKIQPAKLEDSAVYLCASSSGQGVYGYTFGSGTRLTVV.